This TCR beta chain is drawn from a study of somatic mutations in cytotoxic T cells in rheumatoid arthritis. Using immunoSEQ multiplex PCR, the repertoire was profiled, and TCRdb retains in-frame clones only, with some absent. The data show 7,000 to 9,500 clones, with 87% seen just once and about 17% held by the top ten. Per the germline V gene, CDR1 is MNHEY and CDR2 is SMNVEV (reference sequence). The CDR3 spans 17 residues. Trimming removed 3 bases from V and 5 bases from J; junction bases left unmatched: 12. The sequencing sample was made of CD8+ T cells sorted from blood. This sequence joins TRBV27 and TRBJ2-3; 9 bases agree with TRBD2. The sequence was obtained from a man aged 35 to 55 with rheumatoid arthritis. CDR3 in amino acids: CASSFILAGESRDTQYF. CDR3 sequence (DNA): TGTGCCAGCAGTTTTATATTAGCGGGGGAGTCACGAGATACGCAGTATTTT.